The rows below give T cell receptor beta chains drawn from one sample of a study of early T cells in non-severe SARS-CoV-2 infection. MiXCR, run by TCRdb on the 5' RACE reads, gives a single entry per CDR3 protein. Of 22,000 or so distinct CDR3 sequences listed, less than 5% were seen once; the top ten hold approximately 19%. The sequenced sample was whole blood. The receptor set was obtained from an adult who was a healthcare worker with PCR-confirmed SARS-CoV-2 infection or an uninfected control (not recorded which). CDR3s include the opening cysteine and the closing phenylalanine or tryptophan. Each record gives: D gene, V gene, J gene, clone size, CDR3 DNA, CDR3 protein. The D gene is left open where the match is weak. Rows give clone size only sometimes, using once, few, many, or a class for an expanded clone.

NA	TRBV6-5	TRBJ1-1	many	TGTGCCAGCAGTAACACCCGGGGGGGGACTGAAGCTTTCTTT	CASSNTRGGTEAFF
TRBD1	TRBV7-8	TRBJ2-5	many	TGTGCCAGCTGGACAGGGGGACAAGAGACCCAGTACTTC	CASWTGGQETQYF
TRBD1	TRBV7-2	TRBJ1-5	medium-sized	TGTGCCAGCAGCTTAATCGGACAGGGCAATCAGCCCCAGCATTTT	CASSLIGQGNQPQHF
NA	TRBV20-1	TRBJ1-1	medium-sized	TGCAGTGCTTCAAGGGGGAGCACAGATGAAGCTTTCTTT	CSASRGSTDEAFF
NA	TRBV15	TRBJ2-5	many	TGTGCCACCAGCCTTTCTCTAGCGCCCCAAGAGACCCAGTACTTC	CATSLSLAPQETQYF
NA	TRBV28	TRBJ2-7	many	TGTGCCAGCAGCCGCCCTGACATACTCTACGAGCAGTACTTC	CASSRPDILYEQYF
TRBD2	TRBV7-3	TRBJ2-1	many	TGTGCCAGCAGCTCACCGGGTAGCGGGGATACCTACAATGAGCAGTTCTTC	CASSSPGSGDTYNEQFF
NA	TRBV2	TRBJ1-1	many	TGTGCCAGCAGTGATCAGATGAACACTGAAGCTTTCTTT	CASSDQMNTEAFF
TRBD2	TRBV15	TRBJ2-3	few	TGTGCCACCAGCAGAGATCCGGGAGGGGGTCCAGATACGCAGTATTTT	CATSRDPGGGPDTQYF
TRBD1	TRBV4-2	TRBJ1-6	many	TGTGCCAGCAGCCAACAGGGACAGGGAACGGATTCACCCCTCCACTTT	CASSQQGQGTDSPLHF
TRBD1	TRBV19	TRBJ2-3	many	TGTGCCAGTAGTACCCACCGCTTGGGACAGGGGACAGATACGCAGTATTTT	CASSTHRLGQGTDTQYF
NA	TRBV28	TRBJ2-7	NA	TGTGCCAGCAGTTTATGGTCGTCCAGTGCCGCCTACGAGCAGTACTTC	CASSLWSSSAAYEQYF
NA	TRBV14	TRBJ2-1	few	TGTGCCAGCAGCCAAGCTTCATCACTTTGGACCAATGAGCAGTTCTTC	CASSQASSLWTNEQFF
NA	TRBV27	TRBJ1-2	NA	TGTGCCAGCAGCCGCCACCTCTATGGCTACACCTTC	CASSRHLYGYTF
NA	TRBV29-1	TRBJ2-3	many	TGCAGCGTTGCTCTAAAGAACACAGATACGCAGTATTTT	CSVALKNTDTQYF
NA	TRBV7-9	TRBJ2-5	many	TGTGCCAGCAGCTTAGTTGCGACCCAAGAGACCCAGTACTTC	CASSLVATQETQYF
NA	TRBV18	TRBJ2-1	NA	TGTGCCAGCTCACCCCCCACCAGGGGACCTCCTCTTAATGAGCAGTTCTTC	CASSPPTRGPPLNEQFF
NA	TRBV27	TRBJ2-7	many	TGTGCCAGCGGGCCGGTGTACTCCTACGAGCAGTACTTC	CASGPVYSYEQYF
NA	TRBV7-2	TRBJ2-3	few	TGTGCCAGCACGTCTCCCACTAGCACAGATACGCAGTATTTT	CASTSPTSTDTQYF
TRBD1	TRBV20-1	TRBJ1-5	many	TGCAGTGCTAGGGGGACAGGGGTTAGCAATCAGCCCCAGCATTTT	CSARGTGVSNQPQHF
TRBD2	TRBV6-6	TRBJ2-2	NA	TGTGCCAGCAGCTCCCCCGATGGCGGGAGTAGCACCGGGGAGCTGTTTTTT	CASSSPDGGSSTGELFF
TRBD1	TRBV11-2	TRBJ2-5	many	TGTGCCAGCAGCCCGGGACAGGGCAGGACCCAGTACTTC	CASSPGQGRTQYF
NA	TRBV11-3	TRBJ1-1	many	TGTGCCAGCAGCGCGACAGGGAACACTGAAGCTTTCTTT	CASSATGNTEAFF
NA	TRBV28	TRBJ2-7	many	TGTGCCAGCAGTGCCAGGAAGGCGGGGAACGAGCAGTACTTC	CASSARKAGNEQYF
TRBD2	TRBV5-1	TRBJ2-1	few	TGCGCCAGCAGCTCCCTTACTAGCGGGGTTTTAAATGAGCAGTTCTTC	CASSSLTSGVLNEQFF
NA	TRBV7-2	TRBJ1-3	many	TGTGCCAGCAGGCTCACCCCCTCCAGGGCCTCTGGAAACACCATATATTTT	CASRLTPSRASGNTIYF
NA	TRBV10-3	TRBJ2-3	many	TGTGCCATCAGTGTGGGTAGCACAGATACGCAGTATTTT	CAISVGSTDTQYF
NA	TRBV4-2	TRBJ2-1	many	TGTGCCAGCAGCCAAGAGACCACCAGCTCCTACAATGAGCAGTTCTTC	CASSQETTSSYNEQFF
TRBD2	TRBV7-3	TRBJ2-1	many	TGTGCCAGCAGCTTAATGGGTAGCGGGAGCTACAATGAGCAGTTCTTC	CASSLMGSGSYNEQFF
TRBD2	TRBV12-3/TRBV12-4	TRBJ2-1	few	TGTGCCAGCAGGTGGCGTGCGGGTAGCGGGACAACTTTGGGGGAGCAGTTCTTC	CASRWRAGSGTTLGEQFF
NA	TRBV20-1	TRBJ2-7	many	TGCAGTGCTAGGGGGCGCTCCGACTACGAGCAGTACTTC	CSARGRSDYEQYF
NA	TRBV7-9	TRBJ1-1	many	TGTGCCAGCAGCTATAAAGAAAACACTGAAGCTTTCTTT	CASSYKENTEAFF
TRBD1	TRBV27	TRBJ1-2	few	TGTGCCAGCGGGCAGGGGGCTGGCTATGGCTACACCTTC	CASGQGAGYGYTF
TRBD2	TRBV12-3/TRBV12-4	TRBJ2-1	NA	TGTGCCAGCAGTTTGGCCCTGGGTGGAAGCGGGAGTGATGAGCAGTTCTTC	CASSLALGGSGSDEQFF
NA	TRBV5-1	TRBJ1-4	many	TGCGCCAGCAGCTTGGGAGTAGCCTACGATAATGAAAAACTGTTTTTT	CASSLGVAYDNEKLFF
TRBD2	TRBV7-2	TRBJ2-2	many	TGTGCCAGCAGCCCGTCTAGCGGGAGGGCCGGGGAGCTGTTTTTT	CASSPSSGRAGELFF
NA	TRBV6-1	TRBJ2-1	NA	TGTGCAGGGGGACTACCTATCGATGAGCAGTTCTTC	CAGGLPIDEQFF
NA	TRBV5-1	TRBJ1-2	NA	TGCGCCAGCAGCCCGGGCCAAAAGCAGGGCTACACCTTC	CASSPGQKQGYTF
TRBD1	TRBV18	TRBJ2-7	many	TGTGCCAGCTCCGGTTCGGAGAGGGGGCAAAGGTATGCTTACCGAGAAGCCTACGAGCAGTACTTC	CASSGSERGQRYAYREAYEQYF
NA	TRBV7-9	TRBJ2-1	many	TGTGCCAGCAGCTTAGTGCGGAGCATATACAATGAGCAGTTCTTC	CASSLVRSIYNEQFF
NA	TRBV28	TRBJ2-6	many	TGTGCCAGCAGCTCCCCCCGGGGCCTCTCTGGGGCCAACGTCCTGACTTTC	CASSSPRGLSGANVLTF
TRBD1	TRBV20-1	TRBJ1-2	many	TGCAGTGCTAGGGGACAGGGATCCTATGGCTACACCTTC	CSARGQGSYGYTF
NA	TRBV6-5	TRBJ2-1	many	TGTGCCAGCAGAGTGACAGAAGCCTACAATGAGCAGTTCTTC	CASRVTEAYNEQFF
NA	TRBV6-5	TRBJ1-4	many	TGTGCCAGCAGTTCCACAGGGAGCAAACTGTTTTTT	CASSSTGSKLFF
NA	TRBV7-8	TRBJ2-7	NA	TGTGCCAGCAGCTTAGGGGGAAAAGCCTACGAGCAGTACTTC	CASSLGGKAYEQYF
NA	TRBV20-1	TRBJ2-3	many	TGCAGTGCTAGGGTCGGGAAAGGTGGTACGCAGTATTTT	CSARVGKGGTQYF
NA	TRBV6-5	TRBJ2-2	NA	TGTGCCAGCAGTTCCAGGCGTAGGAACACCGGGGAGCTGTTTTTT	CASSSRRRNTGELFF
NA	TRBV27	TRBJ2-1	many	TGTGCCAGCAGCCAGGACTTTAATGAGCAGTTCTTC	CASSQDFNEQFF
TRBD1	TRBV7-2	TRBJ1-1	many	TGTGCCAGCAGCTCTCCACAGGGGAGCACTGAAGCTTTCTTT	CASSSPQGSTEAFF
TRBD1	TRBV27	TRBJ2-1	medium-sized	TGTGCCAGCCGTAGTTTAGGACAGGGGTCCAATGAGCAGTTCTTC	CASRSLGQGSNEQFF
NA	TRBV28	TRBJ2-7	many	TGTGCCAGCAGTTTAGGTTCGGCACCCTCCTACGAGCAGTACTTC	CASSLGSAPSYEQYF
NA	TRBV20-1	TRBJ2-3	many	TGCAGTGCTAGAGGATTTGTTGGACCTAAACGCACAGATACGCAGTATTTT	CSARGFVGPKRTDTQYF
NA	TRBV6-1	TRBJ2-7	many	TGTGCCAGCACAGGACTGGACTCCTACGAGCAGTACTTC	CASTGLDSYEQYF
NA	TRBV19	TRBJ2-2	many	TGTGCCAGTAGATCCTCGGCCGACACCGGGGAGCTGTTTTTT	CASRSSADTGELFF
TRBD1	TRBV24-1	TRBJ1-2	NA	TGTGCCACCAGTGGTACAGGGGACTATGGCTACACCTTC	CATSGTGDYGYTF
NA	TRBV20-1	TRBJ2-3	few	TGCAGTGCAGAAGGAGCTGGGGGCACAGATACGCAGTATTTT	CSAEGAGGTDTQYF